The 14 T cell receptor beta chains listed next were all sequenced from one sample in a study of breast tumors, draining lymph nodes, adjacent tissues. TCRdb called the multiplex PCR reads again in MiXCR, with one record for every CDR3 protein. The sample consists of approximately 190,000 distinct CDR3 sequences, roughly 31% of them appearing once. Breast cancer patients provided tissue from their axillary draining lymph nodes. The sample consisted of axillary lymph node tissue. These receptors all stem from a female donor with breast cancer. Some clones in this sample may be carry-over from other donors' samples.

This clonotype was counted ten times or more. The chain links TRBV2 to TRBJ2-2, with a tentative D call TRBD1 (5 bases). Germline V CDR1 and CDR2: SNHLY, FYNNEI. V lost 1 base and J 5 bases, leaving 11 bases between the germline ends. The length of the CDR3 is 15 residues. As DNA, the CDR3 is TGTGCCAGCAGTGAAGTGGGGCAGGGAACCGGGGAGCTGTTTTTT. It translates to CASSEVGQGTGELFF. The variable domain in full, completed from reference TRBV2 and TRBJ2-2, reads EPEVTQTPSHQVTQMGQEVILRCVPISNHLYFYWYRQILGQKVEFLVSFYNNEISEKSEIFDDQFSVERPDGSNFTLKIRSTKLEDSAMYFCASSEVGQGTGELFFGEGSRLTVL.

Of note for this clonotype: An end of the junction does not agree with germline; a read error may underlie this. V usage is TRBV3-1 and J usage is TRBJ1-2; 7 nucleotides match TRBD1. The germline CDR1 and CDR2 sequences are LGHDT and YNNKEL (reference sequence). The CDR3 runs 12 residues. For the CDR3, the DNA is TGTGCCAGCGGGACAGCTAACTATGACTACACCTTC. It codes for CASGTANYDYTF.

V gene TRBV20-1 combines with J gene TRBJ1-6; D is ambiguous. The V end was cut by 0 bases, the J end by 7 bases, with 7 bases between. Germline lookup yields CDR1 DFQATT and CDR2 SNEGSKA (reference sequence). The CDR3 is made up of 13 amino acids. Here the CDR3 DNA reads TGCAGTGCTAGAGAAGGAGGGAATTCACCCCTCCACTTT. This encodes CSAREGGNSPLHF.

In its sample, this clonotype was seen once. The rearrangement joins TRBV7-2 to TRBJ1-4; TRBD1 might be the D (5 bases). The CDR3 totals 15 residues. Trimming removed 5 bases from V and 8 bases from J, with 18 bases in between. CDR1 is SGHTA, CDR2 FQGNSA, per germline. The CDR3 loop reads CASSLGGAGSEKLFF. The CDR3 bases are TGTGCCAGCAGCCTGGGTGGTGCAGGGTCGGAAAAACTGTTTTTT.

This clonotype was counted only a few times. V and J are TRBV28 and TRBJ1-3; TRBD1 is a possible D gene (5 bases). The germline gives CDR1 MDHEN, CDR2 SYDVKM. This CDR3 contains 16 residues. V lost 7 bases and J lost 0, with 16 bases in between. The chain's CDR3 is CASTPGEGRSGNTIYF. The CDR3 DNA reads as TGTGCCAGCACTCCGGGGGAGGGACGCTCTGGAAACACCATATATTTT.

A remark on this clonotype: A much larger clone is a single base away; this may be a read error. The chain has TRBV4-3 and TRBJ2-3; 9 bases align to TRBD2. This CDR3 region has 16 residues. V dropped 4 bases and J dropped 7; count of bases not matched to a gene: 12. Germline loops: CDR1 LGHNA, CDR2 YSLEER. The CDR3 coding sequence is TGCGCCAGCAGCCTTTACCTAGCGGGACCGACAAATACGCAGTATTTT. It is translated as CASSLYLAGPTNTQYF.

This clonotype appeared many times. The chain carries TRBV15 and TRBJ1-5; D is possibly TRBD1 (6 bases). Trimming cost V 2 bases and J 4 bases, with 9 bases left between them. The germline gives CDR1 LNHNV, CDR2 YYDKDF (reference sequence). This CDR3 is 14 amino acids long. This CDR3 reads CATSRRQANQPQHF. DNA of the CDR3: TGTGCCACCAGCAGACGACAGGCAAATCAGCCCCAGCATTTT.

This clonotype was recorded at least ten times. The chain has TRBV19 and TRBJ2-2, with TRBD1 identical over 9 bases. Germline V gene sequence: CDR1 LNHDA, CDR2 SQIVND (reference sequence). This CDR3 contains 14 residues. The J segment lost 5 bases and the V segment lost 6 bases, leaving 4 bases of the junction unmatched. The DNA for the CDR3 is TGTGCCAGTAGAAGGGACAGGGAAACCGGGGAGCTGTTTTTT. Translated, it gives CASRRDRETGELFF.

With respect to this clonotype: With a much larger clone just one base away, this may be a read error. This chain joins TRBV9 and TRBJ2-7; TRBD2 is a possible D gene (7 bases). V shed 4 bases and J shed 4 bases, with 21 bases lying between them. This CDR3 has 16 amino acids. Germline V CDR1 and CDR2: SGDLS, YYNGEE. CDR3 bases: TGTGCCAGCAGCCCGAGGGGGGGCAGGGGTTCGTACGAGCAGTACTTC. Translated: CASSPRGGRGSYEQYF. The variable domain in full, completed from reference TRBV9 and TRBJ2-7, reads DSGVTQTPKHLITATGQRVTLRCSPRSGDLSVYWYQQSLDQGLQFLIQYYNGEERAKGNILERFSAQQFPDLHSELNLSSLELGDSALYFCASSPRGGRGSYEQYFGPGTRLTVT.

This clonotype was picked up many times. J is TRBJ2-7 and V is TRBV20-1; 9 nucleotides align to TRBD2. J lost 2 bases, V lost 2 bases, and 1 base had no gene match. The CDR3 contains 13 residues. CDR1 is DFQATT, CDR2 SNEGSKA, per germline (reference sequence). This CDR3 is CSARPSGAYEQYF. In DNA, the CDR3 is TGCAGTGCTAGACCTAGCGGGGCCTACGAGCAGTACTTC.

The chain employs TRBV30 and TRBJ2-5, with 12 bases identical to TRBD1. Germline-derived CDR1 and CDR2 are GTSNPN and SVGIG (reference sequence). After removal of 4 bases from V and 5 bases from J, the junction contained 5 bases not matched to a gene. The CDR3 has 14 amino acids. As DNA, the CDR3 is TGTGCCTGGACCGGGACAGGGGGCTTGGAGACCCAGTACTTC. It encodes CAWTGTGGLETQYF.

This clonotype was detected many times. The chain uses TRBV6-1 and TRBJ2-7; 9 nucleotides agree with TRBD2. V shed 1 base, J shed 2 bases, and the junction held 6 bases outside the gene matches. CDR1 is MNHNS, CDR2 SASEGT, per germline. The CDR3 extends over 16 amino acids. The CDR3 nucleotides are TGTGCCAGCAGTGAAGGAATGACTAGCGGCACCTACGAGCAGTACTTC. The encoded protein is CASSEGMTSGTYEQYF.

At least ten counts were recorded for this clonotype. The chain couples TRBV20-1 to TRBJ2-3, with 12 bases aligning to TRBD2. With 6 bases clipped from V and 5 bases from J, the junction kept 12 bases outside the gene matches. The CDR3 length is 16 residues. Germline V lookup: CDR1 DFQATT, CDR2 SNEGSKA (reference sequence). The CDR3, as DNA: TGCAGTGCAAGCCCTACTAGCGGGGGGCCTAGAGATACGCAGTATTTT. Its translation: CSASPTSGGPRDTQYF.

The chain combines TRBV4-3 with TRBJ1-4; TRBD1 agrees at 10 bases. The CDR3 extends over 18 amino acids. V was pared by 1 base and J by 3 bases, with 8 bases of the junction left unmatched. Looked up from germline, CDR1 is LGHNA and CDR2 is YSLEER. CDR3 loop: CASSQGTGGVRANEKLFF. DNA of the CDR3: TGCGCCAGCAGCCAAGGGACAGGGGGGGTCAGGGCTAATGAAAAACTGTTTTTT.